The 25 T cell receptor beta chains given below trace back to one sample, sequenced in a study of T cell responses to AZD1222 COVID-19 vaccine. The data were produced by immunoSEQ multiplex PCR, yet TCRdb's version contains in-frame clones alone and is incomplete. The sample lists roughly 160,000 clones; 92% were seen once. The sequenced sample was peripheral blood, obtained on day 0 of MenACWY control vaccination. Every receptor here comes from an adult in good health.

The CDR3 nucleotides read TGTGCCAGCAGCCCGGCGACCGGCCTTATGAACACTGAAGCTTTCTTT. Translated: CASSPATGLMNTEAFF. The chain recombines TRBV14 with TRBJ1-1; D is unresolved. With 4 bases removed from V and 0 bases from J, the gap between germline ends came to 15 bases. The CDR3 length is 16 residues. Germline V gene sequence: CDR1 SGHDN, CDR2 FVKESK. The full variable domain, in which reference TRBV14 and TRBJ1-1 provide the parts outside the CDR3, is EAGVTQFPSHSVIEKGQTVTLRCDPISGHDNLYWYRRVMGKEIKFLLHFVKESKQDESGMPNNRFLAERTGGTYSTLKVQPAELEDSGVYFCASSPATGLMNTEAFFGQGTRLTVV.

The chain recombines TRBV6-2 or TRBV6-3 with TRBJ2-3; D may be TRBD2 (6 bases). The germline V gene encodes CDR1 MNHEY and CDR2 SVGEGT. The CDR3 has 17 residues. V lost 2 bases and J 3 bases, leaving 18 bases between the germline ends. Here the CDR3 DNA reads TGTGCCAGCAGTTACGACCCCCTTCGGGAGTGGACAGATACGCAGTATTTT. This gives the protein CASSYDPLREWTDTQYF.

The V call is TRBV7-9, the J call TRBJ1-2; maybe TRBD1 (5 bases). Trimming pared 2 bases from V and 4 bases from J, leaving 11 bases between. The germline V gene has CDR1 SEHNR and CDR2 FQNEAQ (reference sequence). The CDR3 totals 14 residues. The CDR3 nucleotides read TGTGCCAGCAGCTTATCCGACAGCGGCTATGGCTACACCTTC. Its protein is CASSLSDSGYGYTF.

The CDR3 here is CSVEFHYGYTF. The CDR3 region has the DNA TGCAGCGTTGAGTTTCACTATGGCTACACCTTC. V gene TRBV29-1 combines with J gene TRBJ1-2; D call uncertain. Germline CDR1 is SQVTM and CDR2 is ANQGSEA. V lost 3 bases and J lost 3, with 5 bases in between. The CDR3 sequence is 11 residues long.

This chain joins TRBV30 and TRBJ1-4; TRBD1 might be the D (5 bases). This CDR3 spans 14 amino acids. V lost 0 bases and J lost 8, with 13 bases in between. Germline values: CDR1 GTSNPN, CDR2 SVGIG (reference sequence). CDR3 sequence reads: CAWSVSREYEKLFF. CDR3 nucleotides: TGTGCCTGGAGTGTATCCAGGGAATACGAAAAACTGTTTTTT.

J is TRBJ2-5 and V is TRBV6-5, with D possibly being TRBD2 (5 bases). Trimming removed 0 bases from V and 5 bases from J, with 13 bases in between. Germline V CDR1 and CDR2: MNHEY, SVGAGI. This CDR3 is 15 amino acids long. The CDR3 here is CASSYSEVSRETQYF. Written as DNA, the CDR3 is TGTGCCAGCAGTTACTCGGAGGTCAGTCGGGAGACCCAGTACTTC.

The gene calls are TRBV18 and TRBJ2-7; the D gene is possibly TRBD2 (6 bases). V was shortened by 0 bases and J by 5 bases, with 11 bases between the two germline ends. CDR1 and CDR2 (germline): KGHSH, LQKENI. CDR3 size: 14 residues. DNA of the CDR3: TGTGCCAGCTCACCACCTGGGGGGTTCCACGAGCAGTACTTC. Translated: CASSPPGGFHEQYF.

The DNA for the CDR3 is TGTGCCAGCAGTTTGGGGGCAGGGCTGAACACTGAAGCTTTCTTT. The encoded protein is CASSLGAGLNTEAFF. The J gene is TRBJ1-1, the V gene TRBV6-6, with D tentatively TRBD1 (6 bases). Germline CDR1 MNHNY, CDR2 SVGAGI (reference sequence). The CDR3 has 15 residues. Trimming stripped 4 bases from V and 0 bases from J, with 12 bases between.

This clone showed up just a few times. The genes are TRBV4-1 and TRBJ1-3; TRBD1 matches 7 bases. Per germline, CDR1 MGHRA and CDR2 YSYEKL. Trimming removed 4 bases from V and 4 bases from J; junction bases left unmatched: 4. This CDR3 has 14 residues. CDR3: CASSPGTAGNTIYF. CDR3 DNA: TGCGCCAGCAGCCCCGGGACAGCCGGAAACACCATATATTTT.

Only one count was recorded for this clone. V and J are TRBV7-8 and TRBJ1-5; 9 bases are shared with TRBD1. The J segment lost 2 bases and the V segment lost 5 bases, leaving 10 bases of the junction unmatched. CDR3 length: 17 amino acids. CDR1 is SGHVS and CDR2 is FQNEAQ in the germline V gene. This CDR3 reads CASSQTGTGFGNQPQHF. The CDR3, as DNA: TGTGCCAGCAGCCAAACCGGGACAGGGTTTGGCAATCAGCCCCAGCATTTT.

J is TRBJ2-7 and V is TRBV6-2 or TRBV6-3, with 13 positions matching TRBD2. V trimming: 5 bases; J trimming: 5 bases; junction bases outside the gene matches: 3. Germline V gene data show CDR1 as MNHEY and CDR2 as SVGEGT. The CDR3 has 14 amino acids. The DNA of the CDR3 is TGTGCCAGCAGTCGGACTAGCGGGAGCAACGAGCAGTACTTC. This sequence encodes CASSRTSGSNEQYF.

The genes are TRBV4-2 and TRBJ2-3; D is unresolved. The germline CDR1 and CDR2 sequences are LGHNA and YNFKEQ. Trimming pared 0 bases from V and 4 bases from J, leaving 11 bases between. This CDR3 is built from 15 residues. CDR3 protein: CASSQEGKGADTQYF. For the CDR3, the DNA is TGTGCCAGCAGCCAAGAGGGAAAAGGCGCAGATACGCAGTATTTT.

The CDR3 reads CAWAPGVGATEAFF. In nucleotides, the CDR3 is TGTGCCTGGGCCCCGGGGGTGGGGGCCACTGAAGCTTTCTTT. This chain joins TRBV30 and TRBJ1-1; D possibly corresponds to TRBD1 (6 bases). CDR1 is GTSNPN, CDR2 SVGIG, per germline (reference sequence). The CDR3 has 14 residues. V gave up 5 bases and J gave up 4 bases, with 17 bases separating them.

The chain joins TRBV2 to TRBJ2-5; 9 bases line up with TRBD1. The J segment lost 4 bases and the V segment lost 10 bases, leaving 10 bases of the junction unmatched. Germline V gene data show CDR1 as SNHLY and CDR2 as FYNNEI. This CDR3 region has 14 residues. The DNA for the CDR3 is TGTGCCACTACATCGTCGGGACAGGGAGAGACCCAGTACTTC. This sequence encodes CATTSSGQGETQYF.

The rearrangement uses TRBV9 and TRBJ1-6; D gene uncertain. V gave up 0 bases and J gave up 7 bases, with 8 bases separating them. This CDR3 comprises 14 residues. Germline loops: CDR1 SGDLS, CDR2 YYNGEE. CDR3 amino acids: CASSVVERNSPLHF. The CDR3 DNA reads TGTGCCAGCAGCGTAGTCGAGAGAAATTCACCCCTCCACTTT.

This clone has more than one count but fewer than ten. The chain links TRBV10-3 to TRBJ1-1; a weak D match, TRBD1 (5 bases). Trimming pared 0 bases from V and 3 bases from J, leaving 11 bases between. CDR1 ENHRY and CDR2 SYGVKD come from the germline V gene. The CDR3 loop spans 15 amino acids. The CDR3 DNA follows: TGTGCCATCAGTGAGTCTGGGGGGAGGTACACTGAAGCTTTCTTT. As protein: CAISESGGRYTEAFF.

This chain joins TRBV5-8 and TRBJ1-2, with D unresolved. Germline CDR1 reads SGHTS; CDR2 reads YDEGEE. The CDR3 loop spans 12 amino acids. The V gene lost 5 bases and the J gene lost 3 bases, with 8 bases spanning the gap. The CDR3 DNA sequence: TGTGCCAGCAGAGGACGGGACTATGGCTACACCTTC. This translates into CASRGRDYGYTF.

The rearrangement links TRBV27 to TRBJ1-2; D is unclear. The germline V gene has CDR1 MNHEY and CDR2 SMNVEV (reference sequence). Trimming removed 5 bases from V and 3 bases from J, with 16 bases in between. This CDR3 has 15 amino acids. The CDR3 reads CASSPGRPADYGYTF. In DNA, the CDR3 is TGTGCCAGCAGTCCCGGACGGCCGGCTGACTATGGCTACACCTTC.

The chain recombines TRBV30 with TRBJ1-6; D remains unclear. V was pared by 1 base and J by 5 bases, with 6 bases between. The germline V gene has CDR1 GTSNPN and CDR2 SVGIG (reference sequence). There are 13 residues in the CDR3. The DNA of the CDR3 is TGTGCCTGGAGTGGGCAGAATAATTCACCCCTCCACTTT. Its protein is CAWSGQNNSPLHF.

This clone has only a few counts. V gene TRBV2 combines with J gene TRBJ2-7; D may correspond to TRBD1 or TRBD2 (6 bases each). Germline loops: CDR1 SNHLY, CDR2 FYNNEI. Trimming left V 5 bases short and J 2 bases short, with 13 bases between. This CDR3 region has 14 residues. Here the CDR3 DNA reads TGTGCCAGCAGTCCGGGGGCAGGGGCCTACGAGCAGTACTTC. Amino acids: CASSPGAGAYEQYF.

The chain is built from TRBV28 and TRBJ2-7; 8 bases are shared with TRBD2. CDR3 size: 14 residues. Germline-derived CDR1 and CDR2 are MDHEN and SYDVKM. J lost 2 bases, V lost 8 bases, and 8 bases had no gene match. The CDR3 reads CASFGTRWPYEQYF. As DNA, the CDR3 is TGTGCCAGCTTCGGGACTAGGTGGCCCTACGAGCAGTACTTC. Full variable domain (rest looked up from reference TRBV28 and TRBJ2-7): DVKVTQSSRYLVKRTGEKVFLECVQDMDHENMFWYRQDPGLGLRLIYFSYDVKMKEKGDIPEGYSVSREKKERFSLILESASTNQTSMYLCASFGTRWPYEQYFGPGTRLTVT.

This chain joins TRBV5-1 and TRBJ1-4; D perhaps matches TRBD1 (6 bases). V gave up 3 bases and J gave up 8 bases, with 14 bases separating them. CDR1 SGHRS and CDR2 YFSETQ come from the germline V gene. The CDR3 covers 14 residues. The CDR3 nucleotides are TGCGCCAGCAGCTCCGGGACAAGACGGGAAAAACTGTTTTTT. This encodes CASSSGTRREKLFF.

The rearrangement uses TRBV2 and TRBJ2-5; D gene uncertain. From germline, CDR1 is SNHLY and CDR2 FYNNEI. Trimming took off 4 bases at V and 2 bases at J, with 8 bases between the two ends. This CDR3 is 13 amino acids long. DNA of the CDR3: TGTGCCAGCAGTGCGGGCAGACAAGAGACCCAGTACTTC. This translates into CASSAGRQETQYF.

The V gene is TRBV28, the J gene TRBJ1-1; tentatively, D is TRBD1 (6 bases). The CDR3 contains 15 residues. Per germline, CDR1 MDHEN and CDR2 SYDVKM. V was cut by 3 bases and J by 9 bases, with 20 bases left in between. The CDR3 DNA is TGTGCCAGCAGTTTTGAGGGGGGGGCGATGGGTAAAGCTTTCTTT. Amino acids: CASSFEGGAMGKAFF.

In nucleotides, the CDR3 is TGTGCCAGCAGCTTCCGGGGGGGGAACACTGAAGCTTTCTTT. Translation: CASSFRGGNTEAFF. V is TRBV7-6 and J is TRBJ1-1; D perhaps matches TRBD1 (5 bases). The germline V gene encodes CDR1 SGHVS and CDR2 FNYEAQ. The CDR3 consists of 14 residues. With 3 bases removed from V and 1 base from J, the gap between germline ends came to 9 bases.